This is a list of T cell receptor beta chains from one sample in a study of blood T cell repertoires in COVID-19. Profiled with immunoSEQ multiplex PCR; TCRdb holds only in-frame clones, not every one. The table includes more than 200,000 clones, more than 85% detected once. Sequenced material: peripheral blood. These TCRs come from a woman aged 45-65 years with COVID-19, enrolled during active disease. The CDR3 runs from the conserved cysteine through the conserved F or W. The D gene is left open where the match is weak. Size values are once, few and many counts, or a class for expanded clones, and some rows have none.

V	J	size	D	CDR3	DNA
TRBV19	TRBJ1-1	-	-	CASSISQNTEAFF	TGTGCCAGTAGTATTTCCCAGAACACTGAAGCTTTCTTT
TRBV24-1	TRBJ1-5	-	-	CATSDPYSNQPQHF	TGTGCCACCAGTGATCCGTATAGCAATCAGCCCCAGCATTTT
TRBV4-1	TRBJ2-5	-	-	CASSPYDSPQQETQYF	TGCGCCAGCAGCCCCTACGACAGCCCCCAACAAGAGACCCAGTACTTC
TRBV11-3	TRBJ2-3	-	TRBD1	CASSLGGTGGDTQYF	TGTGCCAGCAGCTTAGGAGGGACAGGGGGAGATACGCAGTATTTT
TRBV6-1	TRBJ1-1	few	TRBD1	CASSDGQGTAFF	TGTGCCAGCAGTGACGGACAGGGGACAGCTTTCTTT
TRBV5-4	TRBJ1-4	once	TRBD1	CASSFLSQGASEKLFF	TGTGCCAGCAGCTTCTTATCGCAGGGGGCAAGCGAAAAACTGTTTTTT
TRBV9	TRBJ2-1	once	-	CASTPDSKHYNEQFF	TGTGCCAGCACCCCGGACTCCAAACACTACAATGAGCAGTTCTTC
TRBV2	TRBJ1-2	once	-	CASSESPGQPLYGYTF	TGTGCCAGCAGTGAGAGCCCCGGACAGCCCCTATATGGCTACACCTTC
TRBV3-1/TRBV3-2	TRBJ1-2	-	-	CASSHPGGVGYGYTF	TGTGCCAGCAGCCACCCTGGGGGGGTAGGGTATGGCTACACCTTC
TRBV7-8	TRBJ1-2	-	TRBD1	CASSLTGTGRFYGYTF	TGTGCCAGCAGCTTAACCGGGACAGGGCGTTTCTATGGCTACACCTTC
TRBV12-5	TRBJ1-2	-	TRBD1	CASGPVQGLYGYTF	TGTGCTAGTGGTCCCGTACAGGGGCTCTATGGCTACACCTTC
TRBV20-1	TRBJ2-5	-	TRBD2	CSAGGGETQYF	TGCAGTGCCGGCGGGGGAGAGACCCAGTACTTC
TRBV6-5	TRBJ2-1	-	-	CASSLSGGYNEQFF	TGTGCCAGCAGTTTGAGTGGGGGGTACAATGAGCAGTTCTTC
TRBV30	TRBJ2-5	-	-	CACTEPGLPKETQYF	TGTGCCTGCACGGAACCGGGACTTCCGAAAGAGACCCAGTACTTC
TRBV5-1	TRBJ2-1	few	TRBD1	CASSWRGGRNEQFF	TGCGCCAGCAGCTGGCGAGGGGGCAGGAATGAGCAGTTCTTC
TRBV7-2	TRBJ1-1	-	TRBD1	CASGGTEAFF	TGTGCCTCAGGGGGCACTGAAGCTTTCTTT
TRBV5-1	TRBJ2-5	few	-	CASAPNTGWETQYF	TGCGCCAGCGCACCAAACACAGGGTGGGAGACCCAGTACTTC
TRBV6-6	TRBJ2-1	-	-	CASSYPRTQSYNEQFF	TGTGCCAGCAGTTACCCCAGGACACAGTCCTACAATGAGCAGTTCTTC
TRBV7-9	TRBJ1-4	-	TRBD1	CASSPGQGALLGEKLFF	TGTGCCAGCAGCCCGGGACAGGGGGCCCTCTTGGGGGAAAAACTGTTTTTT
TRBV28	TRBJ1-5	-	TRBD1	CASRQGGNQPQHF	TGTGCCAGCAGACAGGGGGGGAATCAGCCCCAGCATTTT
TRBV27	TRBJ2-3	-	TRBD2	CASSLGRGGTDTQYF	TGTGCCAGCAGTTTGGGTCGCGGGGGGACAGATACGCAGTATTTT
TRBV11-2	TRBJ2-1	-	TRBD2	CASSPGPRGGSYNEQFF	TGTGCCAGCAGCCCAGGCCCGCGGGGGGGCTCCTACAATGAGCAGTTCTTC
TRBV10-1	TRBJ1-2	-	-	CASSPDAGDTF	TGCGCCAGCAGCCCGGATGCGGGGGACACCTTC
TRBV2	TRBJ1-1	-	TRBD1	CASKGTGGGTEAFF	TGTGCCAGCAAAGGGACAGGGGGAGGGACTGAAGCTTTCTTT
TRBV11-3	TRBJ2-5	once	-	CASSLGLNSQETQYF	TGTGCCAGCAGCTTAGGGCTCAACAGCCAAGAGACCCAGTACTTC
TRBV25-1	TRBJ1-2	-	-	CASSAGPGYTF	TGTGCCAGCAGTGCTGGGCCCGGCTACACCTTC
TRBV19	TRBJ1-5	-	TRBD1	CASTDIPGQRYQPQHF	TGTGCCAGTACCGACATTCCGGGACAGCGTTATCAGCCCCAGCATTTT
TRBV7-2	TRBJ1-1	-	-	CASSTDFFMNTEAFF	TGTGCCAGCAGCACAGATTTTTTCATGAACACTGAAGCTTTCTTT
TRBV5-1	TRBJ2-2	-	TRBD1	CASSFETGGGTGELFF	TGCGCCAGCAGCTTCGAGACAGGGGGAGGGACCGGGGAGCTGTTTTTT